Below, 7 T cell receptor beta chains from the same sample are listed, as sequenced in a study of cytomegalovirus exposure and HLA in healthy donors. Here immunoSEQ multiplex PCR was the method, and the copy in TCRdb shows in-frame clones only, minus some. Of 150,000 to 200,000 clones detected, 80% to 85% appear once; the ten largest clones hold 2.5% to 3%. The sample comprised PBMCs. These receptors all come from a woman aged 18 to 35 in good health and CMV-seropositive.

The rearrangement joins TRBV7-9 to TRBJ2-1; possibly TRBD2 for D (5 bases). The CDR3 sequence is 16 residues long. The V and J ends lost 5 bases and 0 bases respectively, with 14 bases between them. Germline CDR1 and CDR2: SEHNR and FQNEAQ (reference sequence). CDR3 protein: CASSPAAGNSYNEQFF. The CDR3, as DNA: TGTGCCAGCAGCCCGGCGGCGGGCAACTCCTACAATGAGCAGTTCTTC.

This chain joins TRBV18 and TRBJ1-2; 7 bases are shared with TRBD1. J lost 5 bases, V lost 3 bases, and 6 bases had no gene match. The CDR3 contains 14 residues. The germline V gene has CDR1 KGHSH and CDR2 LQKENI. CDR3 nucleotide sequence: TGTGCCAGCTCACCGGAGGGCAGGGGGTATGGCTACACCTTC. Its translation is CASSPEGRGYGYTF.

The chain carries TRBV6-6 and TRBJ2-7, with 7 positions matching TRBD2. Germline V gives CDR1 MNHNY, CDR2 SVGAGI (reference sequence). Trimming cost V 6 bases and J 4 bases; bases outside gene matches: 9. The CDR3 extends over 14 amino acids. CDR3 in amino acids: CASRPGRGEYEQYF. In DNA form, the CDR3 reads TGTGCCAGCAGACCTGGACGGGGGGAATACGAGCAGTACTTC.

V usage is TRBV12-2 and J usage is TRBJ1-4; whether TRBD1, the table's D call, matches the DNA was not checked. TRBV12-2 is reported as a pseudogene. This CDR3 is built from 15 residues. The CDR3 sequence: CASRQKGTASEKLFF. In nucleotides, the CDR3 is TGTGCAAGTCGCCAAAAGGGGACAGCCAGTGAAAAACTGTTTTTT.

This clone was counted at least ten times. The chain carries TRBV6-1 and TRBJ2-3; 8 bases line up with TRBD2. The CDR3 is 15 amino acids. The germline CDR1 and CDR2 sequences are MNHNS and SASEGT. Trimming removed 0 bases from V and 1 base from J; junction bases left unmatched: 0. The CDR3 DNA is TGTGCCAGCAGTGAAGCGCGGGGGGGCACAGATACGCAGTATTTT. Amino acids: CASSEARGGTDTQYF.

In its sample, this clone was seen once. V usage is TRBV18 and J usage is TRBJ1-1; no firm D call. This CDR3 region has 13 residues. The germline gives CDR1 KGHSH, CDR2 LQKENI. The V end was cut by 5 bases, the J end by 5 bases, with 12 bases between. The CDR3 nucleotides are TGTGCCAGCTCATCCGGAGCGGGAACTGAAGCTTTCTTT. It is translated as CASSSGAGTEAFF.

The chain recombines TRBV11-3 with TRBJ2-1, with D possibly matching TRBD1 (6 bases). Trimming cost V 3 bases and J 3 bases, with 9 bases left between them. The CDR3 spans 14 residues. The germline gives CDR1 SGHNT, CDR2 YENEEA. The CDR3 reads CASSLGDNYNEQFF. Written as DNA, the CDR3 is TGTGCCAGCAGCTTGGGGGACAACTACAATGAGCAGTTCTTC.